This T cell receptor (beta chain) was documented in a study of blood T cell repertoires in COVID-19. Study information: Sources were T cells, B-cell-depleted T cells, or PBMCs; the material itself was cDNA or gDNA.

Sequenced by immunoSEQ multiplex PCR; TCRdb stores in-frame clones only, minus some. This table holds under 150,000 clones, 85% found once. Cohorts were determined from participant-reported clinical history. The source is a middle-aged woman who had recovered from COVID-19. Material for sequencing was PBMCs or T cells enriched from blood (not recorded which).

The CDR3: CASSPRTGEAFF. CDR3 nucleotides: TGTGCCAGCAGTCCCCGGACAGGGGAGGCTTTCTTT. The V gene is TRBV12-3 or TRBV12-4, the J gene TRBJ1-1, with 9 bases that match TRBD1. This CDR3 contains 12 residues. The junction had 6 bases not matched to a gene; V was cut back by 5 bases and J by 11 bases.